The clone carrying this T cell receptor (beta chain) was observed a few times. The target antigen is unknown. The source of the sample is a study of T-cell memory formation after mild COVID-19. The wider study: TCR clusters showed largely donor specificity. Findings and limits, study-wide: Cross-reactive memory apparently joined, as some responding clones appeared in pre-infection memory. Contracting CD8+ clones were enriched in EMRA, CD4+ mainly in CM and EM.

TCR alpha and TCR beta cDNA libraries carrying sample barcodes and UMIs came from 5'RACE with constant-segment primers. In TCRdb, the 5' RACE reads were re-called with MiXCR into one record per CDR3 protein. The sample has 50,000 to 70,000 distinct CDR3 sequences, 9% to 15% seen once; the top ten hold approximately 26%. Germline loops: CDR1 SGDLS, CDR2 YYNGEE. The CDR3 extends over 12 amino acids. Trimming shortened V by 0 bases and J by 4 bases, and 3 bases separated the two germline ends. This receptor was obtained from a young man who had mild COVID-19 (a few samples of this study predate the infection). Cell type and time point are not known. The chain employs TRBV9 and TRBJ2-3; D is uncertain. Source material: PBMCs or a T cell subset sorted from them (not recorded which). CDR3 sequence: CASSVGPDTQYF. As DNA, the CDR3 is TGTGCCAGCAGCGTAGGTCCAGATACGCAGTATTTT.